The 17 T cell receptor beta chains given below trace back to one sample, sequenced in a study of blood T cell repertoires in COVID-19 (dated by TCRdb to the early 2020s). The library was obtained by the immunoSEQ multiplex PCR assay. TCRdb obtained this table from immuneACCESS and retained in-frame rearrangements with V and J assigned. These tables miss some clones; where compared with another copy, unresolved V genes account for less than half of the shortfall, and the remainder is unexplained. The sample table shows 160,000 or so clones, and more than 75% are seen once. The ten biggest clones cover approximately 8.7% of the sample. Material: peripheral blood. These receptor sequences come from a woman aged 65 to 85 with acute or convalescent COVID-19.

This rearrangement joins TRBV28 to TRBJ1-2, with D maybe TRBD1 (6 bases). Germline CDR1 and CDR2: MDHEN and SYDVKM. The CDR3 totals 13 residues. V gave up 6 bases and J gave up 3 bases, with 11 bases separating them. CDR3 sequence (DNA): TGTGCCAGCAGACCGGGACACTACTATGGCTACACCTTC. This encodes CASRPGHYYGYTF.

This clone has only one observation. CDR3 DNA: TGTGCCATCAGCTCAATCGGGACAGGGGAAAACTATGGCTACACCTTC. This encodes CAISSIGTGENYGYTF. The genes are TRBV10-3 and TRBJ1-2; 10 nucleotides match TRBD1. Germline V CDR1 and CDR2: ENHRY, SYGVKD. Trimming removed 6 bases from V and 2 bases from J; junction bases left unmatched: 9. CDR3 size: 16 residues.

J is TRBJ1-4 and V is TRBV3-1 (or the pseudogene TRBV3-2); tentative D call: TRBD1 (5 bases). Germline V CDR1 and CDR2: LGHDT, YNNKEL (reference sequence). CDR3 length: 13 residues. The V gene lost 7 bases and the J gene lost 7 bases, with 13 bases spanning the gap. DNA for the CDR3: TGTGCCAGCATAGGGCGGGGGGGTGAAAAACTGTTTTTT. Residues: CASIGRGGEKLFF.

The V gene is TRBV9, the J gene TRBJ2-1; a weak D match, TRBD2 (5 bases). The CDR3 sequence is 12 residues long. Trimming cost V 0 bases and J 8 bases, with 6 bases left between them. The germline gives CDR1 SGDLS, CDR2 YYNGEE. CDR3 nucleotides: TGTGCCAGCAGCGTAGTCGGGGATGAGCAGTTCTTC. This codes for CASSVVGDEQFF.

The CDR3 region is CASTAQGGSYEQYF. The DNA for the CDR3 is TGTGCCAGCACCGCTCAAGGAGGGTCCTACGAGCAGTACTTC. V usage is TRBV7-2 and J usage is TRBJ2-7, with D perhaps matching TRBD2 (6 bases). V lost 7 bases to trimming and J lost 1 base, with 14 bases between them. The CDR3 contains 14 residues. Germline-derived CDR1 and CDR2 are SGHTA and FQGNSA.

The chain joins TRBV9 to TRBJ2-1; D is perhaps TRBD1 (6 bases). The CDR3 is 15 residues long. V lost 4 bases to trimming and J lost 6 bases, with 17 bases between them. Germline V gene sequence: CDR1 SGDLS, CDR2 YYNGEE. The CDR3 DNA reads as TGTGCCAGCAGCCGAAGAGTGGCAGGGGTCAATGAGCAGTTCTTC. It specifies CASSRRVAGVNEQFF.

The V gene is TRBV28, the J gene TRBJ2-2, with TRBD1 matching 8 bases. Unmatched junction bases numbered 12, after V lost 6 bases and J lost 6 bases. Germline V gene sequence: CDR1 MDHEN, CDR2 SYDVKM. The CDR3 is 16 amino acids. The CDR3: CASSRNQGAGPGELFF. The CDR3 DNA follows: TGTGCCAGCAGCCGTAATCAGGGGGCAGGACCCGGGGAGCTGTTTTTT.

The J gene is TRBJ2-7, the V gene TRBV14, with 10 bases matching TRBD1. The CDR3 is 15 residues long. Losses at the gene ends were 2 bases for V and 3 bases for J; bases not matched to a gene: 4. Germline CDR1 is SGHDN and CDR2 is FVKESK. The CDR3, as DNA: TGTGCCAGCAGCCAACTGGGACAGGGGAACTACGAGCAGTACTTC. It specifies CASSQLGQGNYEQYF.

The chain recombines TRBV9 with TRBJ2-4, with TRBD1 identical over 12 bases. Germline V CDR1 and CDR2: SGDLS, YYNGEE. V was clipped by 5 bases and J by 6 bases; unmatched bases: 6. This CDR3 is built from 15 residues. The CDR3 sequence is CASSRDRGLGNIQYF. CDR3 DNA: TGTGCCAGCAGTCGGGACAGGGGGCTTGGAAACATTCAGTACTTC.

J is TRBJ2-7 and V is TRBV4-3, with 7 bases that match TRBD2. The CDR3 has 17 residues. Trimming took 0 bases from V and 2 from J; bases not matched to a gene: 10. The germline V gene has CDR1 LGHNA and CDR2 YSLEER. CDR3 nucleotide sequence: TGCGCCAGCAGCCAAGATAGGGGATCGGGACTACCCTACGAGCAGTACTTC. This encodes CASSQDRGSGLPYEQYF.

The chain employs TRBV7-9 and TRBJ2-1; 8 bases map to TRBD1. The CDR3 has 14 residues. J was trimmed by 4 bases and V by 8 bases; bases with no gene match: 7. Germline CDR1 is SEHNR and CDR2 is FQNEAQ (reference sequence). The CDR3 nucleotides read TGTGCCAGCCAGGGGGCCGAGTATTACAATGAGCAGTTCTTC. Residues: CASQGAEYYNEQFF.

In this sample, this clone turned up once. This chain joins TRBV11-3 and TRBJ2-1; 16 positions agree with TRBD2. This CDR3 is built from 17 residues. Germline V gene data show CDR1 as SGHNT and CDR2 as YENEEA. Trimming cost V 4 bases and J 3 bases; bases outside gene matches: 3. CDR3 bases: TGTGCCAGCAGCTCCGGGACTAGCGGGAGGGGCTACAATGAGCAGTTCTTC. Protein: CASSSGTSGRGYNEQFF.

The V call is TRBV5-1, the J call TRBJ2-5; D not resolved. The V end was cut by 0 bases, the J end by 2 bases, with 8 bases between. The CDR3 runs to 14 residues. Per germline, CDR1 SGHRS and CDR2 YFSETQ. Here the CDR3 reads CASSLGSTQETQYF. Here the CDR3 DNA reads TGCGCCAGCAGCTTGGGGTCGACTCAAGAGACCCAGTACTTC.

This chain connects TRBV24-1 to TRBJ2-1, with 11 bases identical to TRBD1. The CDR3 has 16 amino acids. The germline V gene encodes CDR1 KGHDR and CDR2 SFDVKD. Trimming cost V 3 bases and J 9 bases; bases outside gene matches: 9. The CDR3 protein is CATSDIRDRGVGEQFF. CDR3 DNA: TGTGCCACCAGTGATATCCGGGACAGGGGGGTCGGTGAGCAGTTCTTC.

The genes are TRBV6-5 and TRBJ2-2; D call uncertain. In germline, CDR1 is MNHEY, CDR2 SVGAGI. Trimming took off 0 bases at V and 6 bases at J, with 11 bases between the two ends. The CDR3 consists of 15 residues. CDR3 amino acids: CASSYSRSVAGELFF. The CDR3 DNA is TGTGCCAGCAGTTACTCCCGTTCGGTTGCCGGGGAGCTGTTTTTT.

V usage is TRBV7-6 and J usage is TRBJ1-1; 7 nucleotides agree with TRBD1. V gave up 5 bases and J gave up 4 bases; unmatched junction bases: 4. The germline gives CDR1 SGHVS, CDR2 FNYEAQ. The CDR3 is 13 amino acids. As DNA, the CDR3 is TGTGCCAGCAGCCAGGGGGTCGGCACTGAAGCTTTCTTT. This translates into CASSQGVGTEAFF.

The DNA for the CDR3 is TGTGCCACCAGTGATAAAGGGGTTAACTATGGCTACACCTTC. This gives the protein CATSDKGVNYGYTF. The rearrangement links TRBV24-1 to TRBJ1-2, with TRBD1 as a possible D gene (5 bases). Trimming removed 3 bases from V and 1 base from J, with 8 bases in between. This CDR3 is 14 amino acids long. Germline CDR1 and CDR2: KGHDR and SFDVKD.